A single sample is the source of the 13 T cell receptor beta chains below, sequenced in a study of blood T cell repertoires in COVID-19. Clones were read by immunoSEQ multiplex PCR, and TCRdb kept only the in-frame ones, dropping some. The sample consists of a few hundred thousand clones, 82% of them appearing once. The specimen sequenced was peripheral blood. The receptors here all came from a woman aged 18-29 years with acute or convalescent COVID-19.

V is TRBV4-3 and J is TRBJ2-5; 10 bases are a match to TRBD1. The germline V gene has CDR1 LGHNA and CDR2 YSLEER. This CDR3 has 13 amino acids. J was trimmed by 4 bases and V by 6 bases; bases with no gene match: 2. The CDR3 loop reads CASSRDRGETQYF. CDR3 DNA: TGCGCCAGCAGTCGGGACAGGGGAGAGACCCAGTACTTC.

This clone was detected ten times or more. This chain joins TRBV28 and TRBJ1-6; D is unresolved. V was pared by 2 bases and J by 0 bases, with 14 bases between. CDR1 is MDHEN and CDR2 is SYDVKM in the germline V gene. This CDR3 region has 18 residues. The CDR3 protein is CASSLSRTQASYNSPLHF. The CDR3 nucleotides are TGTGCCAGCAGTTTAAGCCGCACCCAGGCCTCCTATAATTCACCCCTCCACTTT.

V usage is TRBV6-4 and J usage is TRBJ2-1, with 8 bases that match TRBD2. Germline values: CDR1 MRHNA, CDR2 SNTAGT. The CDR3 loop spans 16 amino acids. V gave up 0 bases and J gave up 8 bases; unmatched junction bases: 9. For the CDR3, the DNA is TGTGCCAGCAGTGACTCTTTTCTAGCGGGCTTCGATGAGCAGTTCTTC. This gives the protein CASSDSFLAGFDEQFF.

This chain uses TRBV4-3 with TRBJ2-7; 10 positions agree with TRBD1. J was trimmed by 4 bases and V by 0 bases; bases with no gene match: 9. The germline gives CDR1 LGHNA, CDR2 YSLEER. This CDR3 spans 17 amino acids. CDR3 loop: CASSQDAGQGKTYEQYF. DNA for the CDR3: TGCGCCAGCAGCCAAGACGCGGGACAGGGGAAGACGTACGAGCAGTACTTC.

The V call is TRBV24-1, the J call TRBJ2-3, with 11 bases matching TRBD2. The length of the CDR3 is 14 residues. V lost 6 bases and J lost 8; bases outside the gene matches: 6. From germline, CDR1 is KGHDR and CDR2 SFDVKD. The CDR3 protein is CATSLAGGVGTQYF. The CDR3 coding sequence is TGTGCCACCAGTCTAGCGGGGGGAGTAGGTACGCAGTATTTT.

The chain couples TRBV19 to TRBJ1-5; D gene ambiguous. CDR1 is LNHDA, CDR2 SQIVND, per germline (reference sequence). Trimming cost V 1 base and J 2 bases, with 6 bases left between them. The CDR3 extends over 14 amino acids. CDR3 in DNA: TGTGCCAGTAGTATAGTTTCGGGCAATCAGCCCCAGCATTTT. Encoded protein: CASSIVSGNQPQHF.

This clone appeared a single time. The chain recombines TRBV4-3 with TRBJ2-1; 8 nucleotides line up with TRBD2. The CDR3 runs to 15 residues. V shed 3 bases and J 4 bases; nucleotides not matched to a gene: 5. Germline-derived CDR1 and CDR2 are LGHNA and YSLEER. The CDR3 DNA follows: TGCGCCAGCAGCCATGGCCAGCGGGAGTACAATGAGCAGTTCTTC. Encoded protein: CASSHGQREYNEQFF.

The chain has TRBV21-1 and TRBJ2-1; the table gives TRBD2 as D, unverified against the DNA. TRBV21-1 is reported as a pseudogene. This CDR3 region has 21 residues. The CDR3 region has the DNA TGTGCCAGCAGCAAACTCTCTAGTTTTGGGACTAGCGGGAGAAACTTTGATGAGCAGTTCTTC. This gives the protein CASSKLSSFGTSGRNFDEQFF.

This clone came up once. CDR3 amino acids: CASSQGLAGQSSYNEQFF. CDR3 bases: TGTGCCAGCAGCCAGGGACTAGCGGGTCAGAGCTCCTACAATGAGCAGTTCTTC. This sequence joins TRBV3-1 (or the pseudogene TRBV3-2) and TRBJ2-1, with 12 positions matching TRBD2. CDR3 size: 18 residues. Unmatched junction bases numbered 6, after V lost 3 bases and J lost 0 bases. Looked up from germline, CDR1 is LGHDT and CDR2 is YNNKEL (reference sequence).

The chain employs TRBV5-6 and TRBJ2-2; 9 nucleotides line up with TRBD2. Germline-derived CDR1 and CDR2 are SGHDT and YYEEEE. The CDR3 has 15 amino acids. V dropped 0 bases and J dropped 7; count of bases not matched to a gene: 4. For the CDR3, the DNA is TGTGCCAGCAGCTTGGATTTAGCGGGAGACGGGGAGCTGTTTTTT. Translated: CASSLDLAGDGELFF.

V is TRBV2 and J is TRBJ1-1; D is possibly TRBD1 (6 bases). Trimming cost V 5 bases and J 1 base, with 14 bases left between them. Germline loops: CDR1 SNHLY, CDR2 FYNNEI. The length of the CDR3 is 15 residues. CDR3 nucleotides: TGTGCCAGCAGTAGAACGACAGGTAAGAACACTGAAGCTTTCTTT. Translation: CASSRTTGKNTEAFF.

V is TRBV18 and J is TRBJ1-1, with a weak D call TRBD1 (5 bases). V lost 0 bases and J lost 5, with 16 bases in between. This CDR3 contains 16 residues. Germline CDR1 reads KGHSH; CDR2 reads LQKENI. The DNA for the CDR3 is TGTGCCAGCTCACCACCGGGTTACCGGGGGTGGACTGAAGCTTTCTTT. Translated, it gives CASSPPGYRGWTEAFF.

The CDR3 loop reads CASSFQGSDEQYF. The CDR3 coding sequence is TGTGCCAGCAGTTTTCAGGGGTCGGACGAGCAGTACTTC. This chain joins TRBV12-3 or TRBV12-4 and TRBJ2-7, with D possibly being TRBD1 (6 bases). The ends were cut back, 3 bases at V and 5 bases at J, with 11 bases in the middle. CDR3 size: 13 residues.